This T cell receptor beta chain emerged from a study of blood T cell repertoires in COVID-19. Study details: The samples span acute and convalescent COVID-19 from the United States, Italy and Spain.

Across about 22 US areas, participants ranged in age from about 18 to 100 years. Sequencing used immunoSEQ multiplex PCR; TCRdb keeps in-frame clones, though not all of them. Here the sample spans about 320,000 clones, 90% being singletons. V lost 8 bases and J lost 1, with 15 bases in between. This CDR3 has 14 amino acids. Germline V gives CDR1 LNHDA, CDR2 SQIVND (reference sequence). This sequence originates from a woman in her thirties who had been exposed to COVID-19. J is TRBJ2-7 and V is TRBV19; maybe TRBD2 (6 bases). The material sequenced was PBMCs or T cells enriched from blood (not recorded which). CDR3 nucleotide sequence: TGTGCCAGTCACCCCGGAGGGCTATCCTACGAGCAGTACTTC. It translates to CASHPGGLSYEQYF.